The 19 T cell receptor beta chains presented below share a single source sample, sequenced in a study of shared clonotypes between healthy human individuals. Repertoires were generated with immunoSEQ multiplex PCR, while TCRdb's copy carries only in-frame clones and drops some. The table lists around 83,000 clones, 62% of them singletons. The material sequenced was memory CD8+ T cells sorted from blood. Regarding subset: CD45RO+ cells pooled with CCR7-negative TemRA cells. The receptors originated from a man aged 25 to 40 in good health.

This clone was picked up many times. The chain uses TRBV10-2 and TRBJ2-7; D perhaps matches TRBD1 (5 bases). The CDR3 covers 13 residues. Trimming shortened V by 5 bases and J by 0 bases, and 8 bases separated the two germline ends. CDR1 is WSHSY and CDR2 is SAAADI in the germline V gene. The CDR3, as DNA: TGCGCCAGCAGTTGGACATCCTCCTACGAGCAGTACTTC. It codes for CASSWTSSYEQYF.

CDR3 DNA sequence: TGCAGCGTTGAAGGGGCTCCTTACTCCTACAATGAGCAGTTCTTC. This translates into CSVEGAPYSYNEQFF. This chain joins TRBV29-1 and TRBJ2-1; D is uncertain. The CDR3 is made up of 15 amino acids. The V gene's germline CDR1 is SQVTM and CDR2 ANQGSEA. V shed 1 base and J shed 0 bases, with 10 bases lying between them.

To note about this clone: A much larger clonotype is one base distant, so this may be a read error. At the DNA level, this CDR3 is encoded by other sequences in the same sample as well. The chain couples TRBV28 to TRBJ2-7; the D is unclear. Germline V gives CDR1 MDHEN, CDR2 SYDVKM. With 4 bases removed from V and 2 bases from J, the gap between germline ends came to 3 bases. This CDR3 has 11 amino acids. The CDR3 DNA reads TGTGCCAGCAGTTCTACCTACGAGCAGTACTTC. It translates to CASSSTYEQYF.

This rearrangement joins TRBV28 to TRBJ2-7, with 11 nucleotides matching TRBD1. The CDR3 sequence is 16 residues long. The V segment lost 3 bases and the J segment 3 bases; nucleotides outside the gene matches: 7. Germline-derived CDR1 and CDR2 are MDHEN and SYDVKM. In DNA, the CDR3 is TGTGCCAGCAGTTTCCCGCGGACAGGGGGCGTCTACGAGCAGTACTTC. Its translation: CASSFPRTGGVYEQYF.

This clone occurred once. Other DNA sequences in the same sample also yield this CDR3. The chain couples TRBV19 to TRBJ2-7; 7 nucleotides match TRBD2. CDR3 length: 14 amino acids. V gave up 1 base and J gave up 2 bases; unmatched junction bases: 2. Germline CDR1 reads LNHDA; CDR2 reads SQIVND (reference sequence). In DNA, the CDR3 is TGTGCCAGTAGTATAGCGGGAGGAGCCTACGAGCAGTACTTC. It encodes CASSIAGGAYEQYF.

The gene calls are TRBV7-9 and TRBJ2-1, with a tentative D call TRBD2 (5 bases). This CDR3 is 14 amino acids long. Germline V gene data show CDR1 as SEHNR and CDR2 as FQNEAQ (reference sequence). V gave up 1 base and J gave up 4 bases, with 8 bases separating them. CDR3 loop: CASSLEPGYNEQFF. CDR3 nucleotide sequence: TGTGCCAGCAGCTTAGAACCGGGGTACAATGAGCAGTTCTTC.

CDR3 nucleotides: TGTGCCAGTAGGGAACAGGGATCATACGAGCAGTACTTC. Amino acid sequence: CASREQGSYEQYF. The genes are TRBV19 and TRBJ2-7, with D possibly being TRBD1 (6 bases). Trimming took 6 bases from V and 4 from J, leaving 13 bases between them. This CDR3 region has 13 residues. Looked up from germline, CDR1 is LNHDA and CDR2 is SQIVND (reference sequence).

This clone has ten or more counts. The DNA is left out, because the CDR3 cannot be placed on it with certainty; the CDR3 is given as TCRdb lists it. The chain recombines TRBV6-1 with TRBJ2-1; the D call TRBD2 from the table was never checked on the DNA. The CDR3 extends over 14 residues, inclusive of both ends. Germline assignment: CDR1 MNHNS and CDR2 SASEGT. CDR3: CASSEWGSGSSWFF.

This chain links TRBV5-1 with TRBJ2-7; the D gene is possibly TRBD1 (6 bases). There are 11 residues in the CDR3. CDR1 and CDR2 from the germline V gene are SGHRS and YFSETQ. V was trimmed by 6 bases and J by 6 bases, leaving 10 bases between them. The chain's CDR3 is CASKRGIEQYF. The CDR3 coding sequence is TGCGCCAGCAAAAGGGGGATCGAGCAGTACTTC.

The DNA of the CDR3 is TGTGCCACCAGACTTAGCGGTGGCGTATACGAGCAGTACTTC. Residues: CATRLSGGVYEQYF. V gene TRBV6-5 combines with J gene TRBJ2-7; tentative D call: TRBD2 (6 bases). V was pared by 10 bases and J by 4 bases, with 20 bases between. Germline V gene lookup returns CDR1 MNHEY and CDR2 SVGAGI. The CDR3 loop spans 14 amino acids.

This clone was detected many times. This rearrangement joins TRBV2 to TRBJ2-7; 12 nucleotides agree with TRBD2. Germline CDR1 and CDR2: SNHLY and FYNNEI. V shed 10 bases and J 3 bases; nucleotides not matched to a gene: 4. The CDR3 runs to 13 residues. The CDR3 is CATSGLAGYEQYF. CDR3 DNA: TGTGCCACATCGGGACTAGCGGGCTACGAGCAGTACTTC. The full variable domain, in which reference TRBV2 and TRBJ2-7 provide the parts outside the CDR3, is EPEVTQTPSHQVTQMGQEVILRCVPISNHLYFYWYRQILGQKVEFLVSFYNNEISEKSEIFDDQFSVERPDGSNFTLKIRSTKLEDSAMYFCATSGLAGYEQYFGPGTRLTVT.

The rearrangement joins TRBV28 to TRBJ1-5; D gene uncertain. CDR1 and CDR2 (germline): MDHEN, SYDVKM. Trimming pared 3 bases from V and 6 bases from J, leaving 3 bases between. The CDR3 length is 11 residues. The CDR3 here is CASSFSQPQHF. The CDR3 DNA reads TGTGCCAGCAGTTTCAGTCAGCCCCAGCATTTT. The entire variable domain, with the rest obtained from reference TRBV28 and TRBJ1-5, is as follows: DVKVTQSSRYLVKRTGEKVFLECVQDMDHENMFWYRQDPGLGLRLIYFSYDVKMKEKGDIPEGYSVSREKKERFSLILESASTNQTSMYLCASSFSQPQHFGDGTRLSIL.

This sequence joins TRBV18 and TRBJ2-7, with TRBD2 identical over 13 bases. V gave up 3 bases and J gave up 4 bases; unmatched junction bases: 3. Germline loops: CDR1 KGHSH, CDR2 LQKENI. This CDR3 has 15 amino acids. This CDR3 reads CASSPRTSGSYEQYF. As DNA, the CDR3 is TGTGCCAGCTCACCTAGGACTAGCGGGAGTTACGAGCAGTACTTC.

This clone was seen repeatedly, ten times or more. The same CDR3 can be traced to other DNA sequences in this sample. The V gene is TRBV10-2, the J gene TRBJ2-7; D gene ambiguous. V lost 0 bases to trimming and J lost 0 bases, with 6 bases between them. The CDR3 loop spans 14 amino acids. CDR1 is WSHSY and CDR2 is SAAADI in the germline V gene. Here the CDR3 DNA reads TGCGCCAGCAGTGAGTCAGGAAGCTCCTACGAGCAGTACTTC. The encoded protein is CASSESGSSYEQYF.

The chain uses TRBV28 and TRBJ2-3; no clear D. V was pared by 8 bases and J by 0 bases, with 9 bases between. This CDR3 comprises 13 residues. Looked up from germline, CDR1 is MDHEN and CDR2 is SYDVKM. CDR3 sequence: CASATPSTDTQYF. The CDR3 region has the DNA TGTGCCAGCGCGACGCCTAGCACAGATACGCAGTATTTT.

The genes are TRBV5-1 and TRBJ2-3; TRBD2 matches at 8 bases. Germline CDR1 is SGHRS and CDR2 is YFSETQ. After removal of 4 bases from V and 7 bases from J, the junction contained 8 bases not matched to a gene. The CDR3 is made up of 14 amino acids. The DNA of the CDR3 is TGCGCCAGCAGCAAAAGCGGGAGAGACAATACGCAGTATTTT. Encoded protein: CASSKSGRDNTQYF. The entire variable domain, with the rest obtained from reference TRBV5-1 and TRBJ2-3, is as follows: KAGVTQTPRYLIKTRGQQVTLSCSPISGHRSVSWYQQTPGQGLQFLFEYFSETQRNKGNFPGRFSGRQFSNSRSEMNVSTLELGDSALYLCASSKSGRDNTQYFGPGTRLTVL.

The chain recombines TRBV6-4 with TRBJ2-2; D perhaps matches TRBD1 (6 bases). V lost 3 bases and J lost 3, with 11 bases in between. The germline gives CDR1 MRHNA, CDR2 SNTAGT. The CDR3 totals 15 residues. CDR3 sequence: CASSERAGDTGELFF. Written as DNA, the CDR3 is TGTGCCAGCAGTGAAAGGGCAGGGGACACCGGGGAGCTGTTTTTT.

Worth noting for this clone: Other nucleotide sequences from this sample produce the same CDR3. The CDR3: CASRSTDYEQYF. As DNA, the CDR3 is TGTGCCAGCAGGTCCACGGACTACGAGCAGTACTTC. This chain links TRBV6-6 with TRBJ2-7; D gene unclear. The germline V gene has CDR1 MNHNY and CDR2 SVGAGI (reference sequence). The CDR3 totals 12 residues. With 6 bases removed from V and 3 bases from J, the gap between germline ends came to 9 bases.

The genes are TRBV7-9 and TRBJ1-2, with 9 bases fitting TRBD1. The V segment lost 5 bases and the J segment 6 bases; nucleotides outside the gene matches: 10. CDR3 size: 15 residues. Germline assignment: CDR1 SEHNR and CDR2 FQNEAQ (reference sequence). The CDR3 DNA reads TGTGCCAGCAGCAAGCCGGACAGGGGTATTCATGGCTACACCTTC. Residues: CASSKPDRGIHGYTF.